A single sample gave rise to the 24 T cell receptor beta chains below, sequenced in a study of cytomegalovirus exposure and HLA in healthy donors. Amplification used 60 Vbeta primers and 13 Jbeta primers. Repertoires were generated with immunoSEQ multiplex PCR, while TCRdb's copy carries only in-frame clones and drops some. This listing includes just under 90,000 clones. The sample comprised PBMCs. These receptor sequences come from a girl aged 10 to 17 in good health and CMV-seropositive.

In DNA form, the CDR3 reads TGTGCCAGCAGCGTAGGGGACACCAATCAGCCCCAGCATTTT. Protein product: CASSVGDTNQPQHF. J is TRBJ1-5 and V is TRBV9, with a weak D call TRBD1 (6 bases). Trimming cost V 0 bases and J 3 bases, with 7 bases left between them. CDR1 SGDLS and CDR2 YYNGEE come from the germline V gene. This CDR3 spans 14 amino acids.

To note about this clone: Its ends do not fully match the called genes, so a read error is possible. This chain joins TRBV7-6 and TRBJ1-1; 7 bases line up with TRBD1. The CDR3 has 15 amino acids. Per germline, CDR1 SGHVS and CDR2 FNYEAQ. The CDR3 DNA reads TGCGCAGGGGGACAGCCAGGTCCTTTGAACACTGAAGCTTTCTTT. Amino acids: CAGGQPGPLNTEAFF.

This chain joins TRBV19 and TRBJ2-7; D is undetermined. The ends were cut back, 5 bases at V and 0 bases at J, with 8 bases in the middle. The CDR3 extends over 13 amino acids. In germline, CDR1 is LNHDA, CDR2 SQIVND (reference sequence). As DNA, the CDR3 is TGTGCCAGTAGTCCGGTTAGCTCCTACGAGCAGTACTTC. Encoded protein: CASSPVSSYEQYF. Full variable domain (missing parts from reference TRBV19 and TRBJ2-7): DGGITQSPKYLFRKEGQNVTLSCEQNLNHDAMYWYRQDPGQGLRLIYYSQIVNDFQKGDIAEGYSVSREKKESFPLTVTSAQKNPTAFYLCASSPVSSYEQYFGPGTRLTVT.

The rearrangement uses TRBV7-9 and TRBJ2-3; a weak D match, TRBD1 (5 bases). Trimming shortened V by 5 bases and J by 4 bases, and 19 bases separated the two germline ends. Germline CDR1 SEHNR, CDR2 FQNEAQ (reference sequence). The CDR3 consists of 16 residues. CDR3 sequence (DNA): TGTGCCAGCAGCGTACAGGCGAATCACGTGGCAGATACGCAGTATTTT. Amino acids: CASSVQANHVADTQYF.

V usage is TRBV4-3 and J usage is TRBJ2-2, with TRBD1 matching 9 bases. The CDR3 is 19 amino acids. The V gene's germline CDR1 is LGHNA and CDR2 YSLEER. The V gene end was trimmed by 2 bases and the J gene end by 5 bases; junction bases not matched to a gene: 15. This CDR3 reads CASSQRGTGGSKVTGELFF. DNA of the CDR3: TGCGCCAGCAGCCAACGTGGTACAGGGGGCAGTAAAGTGACCGGGGAGCTGTTTTTT.

V is TRBV27 and J is TRBJ2-1; TRBD2 matches 7 bases. Germline V gene data show CDR1 as MNHEY and CDR2 as SMNVEV (reference sequence). V shed 6 bases, J shed 5 bases, and the junction held 10 bases outside the gene matches. The CDR3 consists of 15 residues. The CDR3 sequence is CASSYQGEGNNEQFF. The DNA for the CDR3 is TGTGCCAGCAGCTACCAAGGGGAGGGTAACAATGAGCAGTTCTTC.

The chain has TRBV19 and TRBJ1-5, with D perhaps matching TRBD1 (5 bases). CDR3 length equals 17 residues. CDR1 is LNHDA, CDR2 SQIVND, per germline (reference sequence). Trimming left V 4 bases short and J 0 bases short, with 16 bases between. DNA of the CDR3: TGTGCCAGTAGTAACAGGATGGGGGGTTATAGCAATCAGCCCCAGCATTTT. This encodes CASSNRMGGYSNQPQHF.

The chain recombines TRBV19 with TRBJ1-5; TRBD1 agrees at 10 bases. Per germline, CDR1 LNHDA and CDR2 SQIVND (reference sequence). The V and J ends lost 3 bases and 0 bases, in that order; junction bases with no gene match: 2. The CDR3 contains 16 residues. The CDR3 spells CASSIGTGDSNQPQHF. The CDR3 DNA reads as TGTGCCAGTAGTATTGGGACAGGGGATAGCAATCAGCCCCAGCATTTT.

V is TRBV7-6 and J is TRBJ2-7; 7 bases are a match to TRBD2. The CDR3 loop spans 15 amino acids. Germline V gene lookup returns CDR1 SGHVS and CDR2 FNYEAQ. With 1 base clipped from V and 2 bases from J, the junction kept 5 bases outside the gene matches. CDR3 in DNA: TGTGCCAGCAGCTTAGTCGGGGGGAGCACCTACGAGCAGTACTTC. Its protein product is CASSLVGGSTYEQYF.

The chain recombines TRBV27 with TRBJ1-1; unclear D gene. Germline values: CDR1 MNHEY, CDR2 SMNVEV (reference sequence). The CDR3 sequence is 14 residues long. The V end lost 0 bases, the J end lost 3 bases, and 8 bases lay between the germline ends. CDR3 region: CASSLSSGDTEAFF. The CDR3 nucleotides read TGTGCCAGCAGTTTATCGTCCGGGGACACTGAAGCTTTCTTT.

This CDR3 reads CASSTNRVGGNTEAFF. The CDR3 nucleotides are TGTGCCAGTAGTACAAACAGGGTTGGAGGGAACACTGAAGCTTTCTTT. This chain connects TRBV19 to TRBJ1-1, with D perhaps TRBD1 (6 bases). This CDR3 has 16 residues. V was cut by 4 bases and J by 1 base, with 16 bases left in between. CDR1 and CDR2 (germline): LNHDA, SQIVND (reference sequence).

This rearrangement joins TRBV28 to TRBJ1-2, with 7 bases aligning to TRBD1. Germline V gene lookup returns CDR1 MDHEN and CDR2 SYDVKM. The CDR3 sequence is 13 residues long. The trim removed 8 bases at V and 1 base at J, leaving 4 bases unmatched. The DNA of the CDR3 is TGTGCCAGCGAACGACAGGGTAACTATGGCTACACCTTC. It translates to CASERQGNYGYTF.

V and J are TRBV5-6 and TRBJ2-7; D not resolved. V lost 3 bases, J lost 5 bases, and 6 bases lay in between. The CDR3 extends over 11 amino acids. Germline lookup yields CDR1 SGHDT and CDR2 YYEEEE. The CDR3 loop is CASSWAHEQYF. The CDR3 DNA is TGTGCCAGCAGCTGGGCCCACGAGCAGTACTTC.

The chain has TRBV18 and TRBJ2-7; the D gene is possibly TRBD2 (6 bases). Between the trimmed V and J ends, which lost 3 bases and 2 bases, there was a span of 8 bases. Germline values: CDR1 KGHSH, CDR2 LQKENI. This CDR3 is built from 13 residues. CDR3 coding DNA: TGTGCCAGCTCACCCGGGGGAACCTACGAGCAGTACGTC. Its protein product is CASSPGGTYEQYV.

The chain has TRBV29-1 and TRBJ2-5, with TRBD2 matching 12 bases. CDR1 and CDR2 from the germline V gene are SQVTM and ANQGSEA. CDR3 length: 14 amino acids. Trimming removed 7 bases from V and 3 bases from J; junction bases left unmatched: 6. Written as DNA, the CDR3 is TGCAGCGGAGGACTAGCGGGGAGGGAAGAGACCCAGTACTTC. Protein: CSGGLAGREETQYF. Variable domain in full (rest from reference TRBV29-1 and TRBJ2-5): SAVISQKPSRDICQRGTSLTIQCQVDSQVTMMFWYRQQPGQSLTLIATANQGSEATYESGFVIDKFPISRPNLTFSTLTVSNMSPEDSSIYLCSGGLAGREETQYFGPGTRLLVL.

This chain uses TRBV6-1 with TRBJ1-2; maybe TRBD1 (6 bases). Per germline, CDR1 MNHNS and CDR2 SASEGT. V gave up 5 bases and J gave up 0 bases, with 13 bases separating them. The CDR3 sequence is 15 residues long. CDR3 protein: CASSPQTGPNYGYTF. DNA for the CDR3: TGTGCCAGCAGTCCCCAGACAGGTCCTAACTATGGCTACACCTTC.

The gene calls are TRBV4-1 and TRBJ1-6; D not certain. In germline, CDR1 is MGHRA, CDR2 YSYEKL. The germline V and J ends were trimmed by 3 bases and 6 bases, with 9 bases remaining between them. This CDR3 has 14 residues. CDR3 sequence (DNA): TGCGCCAGCAGCCAGGTGGTGAGTAATTCACCCCTCCACTTT. Amino acid sequence: CASSQVVSNSPLHF.

This chain connects TRBV7-7 to TRBJ2-5; D call uncertain. V was shortened by 1 base and J by 2 bases, with 5 bases between the two germline ends. The germline gives CDR1 SSHAT, CDR2 FNYEAQ (reference sequence). This CDR3 contains 13 residues. CDR3 protein: CASSLGVQETQYF. CDR3 nucleotide sequence: TGTGCCAGCAGCTTAGGAGTTCAAGAGACCCAGTACTTC.

CDR3: CATSRIPGQALGELFF. In nucleotides, the CDR3 is TGTGCCACCAGCAGAATACCGGGACAGGCACTTGGGGAGCTGTTTTTT. The chain joins TRBV15 to TRBJ2-2; TRBD1 aligns across 8 bases. This CDR3 is 16 amino acids long. CDR1 is LNHNV and CDR2 is YYDKDF in the germline V gene (reference sequence). After removal of 2 bases from V and 8 bases from J, the junction contained 10 bases not matched to a gene.

The rearrangement links TRBV6-6 to TRBJ1-2; tentatively, D is TRBD1 (5 bases). Between the trimmed V and J ends, which lost 6 bases and 5 bases, there was a span of 7 bases. Per the germline V gene, CDR1 is MNHNY and CDR2 is SVGAGI (reference sequence). CDR3 length: 11 amino acids. The CDR3 coding sequence is TGTGCCAGCAGGACAGCTTATGGCTACACCTTC. This gives the protein CASRTAYGYTF.

The chain carries TRBV27 and TRBJ2-3; 7 bases fit TRBD1. CDR1 is MNHEY and CDR2 is SMNVEV in the germline V gene (reference sequence). The ends lost 2 bases at V and 4 bases at J; junction bases unmatched: 18. This CDR3 contains 19 residues. CDR3 amino acids: CASSLGDSRARGLADTQYF. The CDR3 DNA reads as TGTGCCAGCAGTTTAGGGGACAGCCGAGCTCGGGGCCTAGCAGATACGCAGTATTTT.

J is TRBJ2-1 and V is TRBV4-3, with D unclear. This CDR3 contains 15 residues. The ends were cut back, 0 bases at V and 4 bases at J, with 10 bases in the middle. Germline CDR1 LGHNA, CDR2 YSLEER. CDR3 residues: CASSQDPQVYNEQFF. The DNA for the CDR3 is TGCGCCAGCAGCCAAGATCCCCAGGTATACAATGAGCAGTTCTTC.

This chain links TRBV29-1 with TRBJ1-1; 7 bases are a match to TRBD1. Germline V gives CDR1 SQVTM, CDR2 ANQGSEA. The CDR3 extends over 15 amino acids. The junction had 15 bases not matched to a gene; V was cut back by 7 bases and J by 4 bases. The CDR3 reads CSAEEGAGGSTEAFF. The CDR3, as DNA: TGCAGCGCCGAGGAGGGGGCAGGGGGAAGCACTGAAGCTTTCTTT.

CDR3 in DNA: TGTGCCAGCAGTTCGACGGGAAGCTCCTACAATGAGCAGTTCTTC. This encodes CASSSTGSSYNEQFF. V usage is TRBV5-6 and J usage is TRBJ2-1; a weak D match, TRBD2 (5 bases). V was clipped by 5 bases and J by 0 bases, with 12 bases between them. The CDR3 runs to 15 residues. CDR1 SGHDT and CDR2 YYEEEE come from the germline V gene.